Presented here are 21 T cell receptor beta chains from one specimen sequenced in a study of T cells expressing NK-cell markers. TCRdb processed the 5' RACE reads again and assigns one entry to each CDR3 protein, with no DNA. Its clone listing holds 440,000 or so distinct CDR3 sequences. Sequencing was carried out using blood T cells: a sorted CD56 or NKG2C T cell subset, CD4+ or CD8+ T cells, or bulk PBMC T cells (not recorded which). The origin of the receptors is a woman between 18 and 70 years old in good health.

The V and J genes are TRBV6-1 and TRBJ1-2. Germline CDR1 is MNHNS and CDR2 is SASEGT. This CDR3 contains 14 residues. CDR3 protein: CASSLEGAYYGYTF.

The rearrangement joins TRBV7-2 to TRBJ1-2. The germline gives CDR1 SGHTA, CDR2 FQGNSA. This CDR3 spans 15 amino acids. The CDR3 sequence: CASSPDLNPIYGYTF.

The chain combines TRBV30 with TRBJ2-7; with no DNA, the TCRdb D assignment of TRBD1 cannot be verified. Looked up from germline, CDR1 is GTSNPN and CDR2 is SVGIG (reference sequence). This CDR3 comprises 12 residues. The CDR3 is CAYNWGGYEQYF.

This chain links TRBV12-3 or TRBV12-4 with TRBJ1-1. The CDR3 consists of 14 residues. The CDR3 loop is CASSFGQLNTEAFF.

This chain uses TRBV20-1 with TRBJ2-7; TCRdb's D gene call, TRBD2, goes unchecked for lack of DNA. The CDR3 totals 13 residues. Per germline, CDR1 DFQATT and CDR2 SNEGSKA (reference sequence). The CDR3 spells CSASSGRLNEQYF.

The CDR3 is CAWSGQGRQPQHF. J is TRBJ1-5 and V is TRBV30; with no DNA, the TCRdb D assignment of TRBD1 cannot be verified. Germline V CDR1 and CDR2: GTSNPN, SVGIG (reference sequence). The CDR3 contains 13 residues.

The CDR3 here is CASSLIENSPLHF. The V gene is TRBV12-3 or TRBV12-4, the J gene TRBJ1-6. There are 13 residues in the CDR3.

This rearrangement joins TRBV25-1 to TRBJ2-5; the TRBD1 assignment by TCRdb is unverifiable without DNA. The CDR3 length is 16 residues. Germline CDR1 MGHDK, CDR2 SYGVNS. The CDR3 is CASSDWNPRVGETQYF.

This chain joins TRBV7-8 and TRBJ1-1. Germline CDR1 SGHVS, CDR2 FQNEAQ. CDR3 length: 14 amino acids. CDR3 sequence: CASSLREDGTEAFF. The full variable domain, rest sourced from reference TRBV7-8 and TRBJ1-1, is GAGVSQSPRYKVAKRGQDVALRCDPISGHVSLFWYQQALGQGPEFLTYFQNEAQLDKSGLPSDRFFAERPEGSVSTLKIQRTQQEDSAVYLCASSLREDGTEAFFGQGTRLTVV.

The chain couples TRBV7-6 to TRBJ2-1; TCRdb's D gene call, TRBD2, goes unchecked for lack of DNA. This CDR3 spans 13 amino acids. The germline gives CDR1 SGHVS, CDR2 FNYEAQ. The CDR3 reads CASSSSRVHEQFF.

The chain is built from TRBV7-9 and TRBJ2-5. The germline V gene encodes CDR1 SEHNR and CDR2 FQNEAQ (reference sequence). CDR3 length: 14 amino acids. The CDR3 here is CASWNLLVQETQYF.

CDR3 loop: CASSRTSGFADTQYF. V and J are TRBV6-2 or TRBV6-3 and TRBJ2-3; the TCRdb D gene call, TRBD2, has no DNA to confirm it. The germline V gene encodes CDR1 MNHEY and CDR2 SVGEGT. The CDR3 has 15 residues.

The chain's CDR3 is CSGRTGGYNEQFF. The chain has TRBV29-1 and TRBJ2-1; TCRdb outputs TRBD1, but without DNA this stays unchecked. This CDR3 has 13 residues. Germline CDR1 reads SQVTM; CDR2 reads ANQGSEA.

The chain uses TRBV6-1 and TRBJ2-1. The CDR3 is made up of 15 amino acids. CDR1 and CDR2 from the germline V gene are MNHNS and SASEGT. This CDR3 reads CASSRQREGLDEQFF.

V and J are TRBV28 and TRBJ2-7; TCRdb proposes TRBD2, but this gene call is untestable without DNA. There are 16 residues in the CDR3. Per germline, CDR1 MDHEN and CDR2 SYDVKM. CDR3 sequence reads: CASSGLAGGPYYEQYF.

The V call is TRBV29-1, the J call TRBJ2-3; TCRdb proposes TRBD1, but this gene call is untestable without DNA. The CDR3 totals 13 residues. CDR1 SQVTM and CDR2 ANQGSEA come from the germline V gene. The CDR3 here is CSVLNRVPDTQYF.

V gene TRBV6-1 combines with J gene TRBJ2-2; the D gene TCRdb calls, TRBD2, cannot be checked with no DNA. Germline CDR1 is MNHNS and CDR2 is SASEGT. This CDR3 comprises 17 residues. CDR3 protein: CASRPRDRDWISGELFF.

The chain employs TRBV6-5 and TRBJ2-1; TCRdb returns TRBD2, unconfirmable since there is no DNA. The CDR3 runs to 14 residues. CDR1 and CDR2 (germline): MNHEY, SVGAGI. The CDR3 protein is CASSSTSGNNEQFF.

The CDR3 loop reads CASSPEGAKPQHF. The rearrangement links TRBV5-1 to TRBJ1-5; TCRdb returns TRBD1, unconfirmable since there is no DNA. The CDR3 is 13 amino acids. CDR1 SGHRS and CDR2 YFSETQ come from the germline V gene.

The chain couples TRBV3-1 to TRBJ1-2; TCRdb's D call of TRBD1 is untestable without DNA. Germline V gives CDR1 LGHDT, CDR2 YNNKEL (reference sequence). This CDR3 has 18 amino acids. CDR3: CASSHPGQEGPIYYGYTF.

The genes are TRBV12-3 or TRBV12-4 and TRBJ1-2; absent DNA, TCRdb's TRBD1 call cannot be checked. This CDR3 region has 13 residues. This chain's CDR3 is CASSSQGISGYTF.